This T cell receptor beta chain was found in a study of blood T cell repertoires in COVID-19 (dated by TCRdb to 2020 to 2021). The study in broad terms: Samples covering the acute and convalescent phases of COVID-19 were provided by collaborators in the United States, Italy and Spain. A de-identified subject ID, COVID-19 status, age in years and sex were almost always included in the sample metadata. Samples came from the ongoing ImmuneRACE study (first 160 participants) plus 1,254 subjects from 6 global collaborators. The prospective study material was composed of cDNA or gDNA derived from T cells, B-cell-depleted T cells, or PBMCs. Where available, HLA class I and class II types were taken from metadata supplied by the sample provider and were not determined by assay-based typing. A freely available public database, intended as a resource for researchers studying the immune response to SARS-CoV-2, is where the repertoires were released. The dataset comprised deeply sampled blood TCRbeta repertoires from subjects exposed to, actively infected with, or recovered from COVID-19. Study-level results and caveats: How much clinical and demographic metadata was included differed by source and by participant, and the metadata was provided uncurated.

Another Seattle source contributed samples from volunteer blood donors who had recovered from COVID-19. Each collaborating institution followed its own protocols to collect whole blood in K2EDTA tubes. For TCRbeta analysis, collaborators shipped samples in one of three forms: frozen whole blood, isolated PBMCs, or DNA extracted from either of those sample types. TCRbeta CDR3 regions were amplified from genomic DNA using the immunoSEQ Assay, a bias-controlled multiplex PCR. For the original study's pipeline: Nucleated cell counts per sample were estimated from amplification of reference gene primers within the assay. Sequence reads were collapsed and filtered to measure the absolute abundance of every unique TCRbeta CDR3 rearrangement. For each sample, productive Simpson clonality was calculated as the square root of Simpson's diversity index over productive rearrangements. TCRdb took this table from immuneACCESS and kept in-frame rearrangements with V and J called. Such tables lack part of the clones; where checked against another copy, unresolved V genes explain under half of the gap, and the rest is unexplained. Clone size and V and J calls were adopted from that table, with D and trimming inferred from the DNA. The sample table contains approximately 220,000 clones; only one count was recorded for about 80% of them. The ten largest clones represent roughly 3% of the sample.

CDR1 MDHEN and CDR2 SYDVKM were looked up in the germline V gene. Deletion took 2 bases off V and 5 bases off J, with a span of 7 bases between the germline ends. The CDR3 contains 13 residues, cysteine and phenylalanine counted. Kept here is only the CDR3 DNA, which spans 39 bases and is read in frame from base 1. A word on this clone: Its antigen remains undetermined. Base qualities are not recorded, but no much larger clone differs from it by a single base.

Sequenced sample: peripheral blood. The clonotype originates from a woman aged 25 to 39 who had recovered from COVID-19. The chain joins TRBV28 to TRBJ1-5, with no confident D gene call. The CDR3 corresponds to CASSLGADQPQHF. The DNA reads TGTGCCAGCAGTTTAGGAGCGGATCAGCCCCAGCATTTT.